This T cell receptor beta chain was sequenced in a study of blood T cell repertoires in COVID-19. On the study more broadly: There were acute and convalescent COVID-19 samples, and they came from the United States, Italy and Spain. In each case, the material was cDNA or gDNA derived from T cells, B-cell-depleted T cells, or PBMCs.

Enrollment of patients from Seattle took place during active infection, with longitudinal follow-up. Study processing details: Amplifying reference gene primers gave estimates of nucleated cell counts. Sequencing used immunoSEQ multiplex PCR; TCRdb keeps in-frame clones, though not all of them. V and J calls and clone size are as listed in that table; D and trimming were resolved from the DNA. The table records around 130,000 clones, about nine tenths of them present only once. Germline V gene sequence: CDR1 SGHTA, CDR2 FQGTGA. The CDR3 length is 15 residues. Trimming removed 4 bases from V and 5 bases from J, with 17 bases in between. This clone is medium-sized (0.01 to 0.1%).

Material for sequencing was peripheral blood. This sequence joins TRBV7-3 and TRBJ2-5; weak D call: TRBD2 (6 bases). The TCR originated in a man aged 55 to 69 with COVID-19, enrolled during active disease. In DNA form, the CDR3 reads TGTGCCAGCAGCTCCTCCGGGACTTGGGGGGAGACCCAGTACTTC. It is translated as CASSSSGTWGETQYF. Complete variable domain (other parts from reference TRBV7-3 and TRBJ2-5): GAGVSQTPSNKVTEKGKYVELRCDPISGHTALYWYRQSLGQGPEFLIYFQGTGAADDSGLPNDRFFAVRPEGSVSTLKIQRTERGDSAVYLCASSSSGTWGETQYFGPGTRLLVL.